This TCR beta chain is drawn from a study of graft-versus-host responses after intestinal transplantation. For the study at large: Recipients obtained multivisceral, liver-intestinal, or isolated intestinal transplants.

Produced via immunoSEQ multiplex PCR; TCRdb's table is partial and in-frame only. This sample has 17,000 or so clones, with 82% found just once. Notes on the study in general: Across patients carrying graft-donor T cell macrochimerism, allografts held high graft-versus-host to host-versus-graft clonal ratios.

About this clone: What it recognizes is unknown.

Graft tissue processing released intraepithelial and lamina propria lymphocytes. The V gene lost 1 base and the J gene lost 10 bases, with 13 bases spanning the gap. The CDR3 is 14 residues long. CDR1 and CDR2 from the germline V gene are MGHRA and YSYEKL. This sample comprised ileum tissue, obtained 17 days after transplant. The rearrangement uses TRBV4-1 and TRBJ2-2; D is undetermined. This sequence originates from a human patient who received an intestinal transplant, so some T cells may come from the graft donor. Here the CDR3 DNA reads TGCGCCAGCAGCCAAGGACTTAATACAGCGGAGCTGTTTTTT. As protein: CASSQGLNTAELFF.